This record covers a single T cell receptor beta chain. The treatment was: oral pan-JAK inhibitor, 5-10 mg twice daily. This specimen comes from a study of CD8+ T cells in alopecia areata. V lost 4 bases and J lost 4; bases outside the gene matches: 12. The CDR3 is 19 residues long. cDNA prepared by RNA extraction and subsequent reverse transcription served as the template for sequencing. Here immunoSEQ multiplex PCR was the method, and the copy in TCRdb shows in-frame clones only, minus some. This sample has about 140,000 clones; approximately 90% occur once, and the top ten carry about 13%. This TCR came from a human donor with alopecia areata. The chain has TRBV23-1 and TRBJ2-1, with 14 bases lining up with TRBD2. TRBV23-1 is designated an ORF whose function remains uncertain. The sample here was CD8+ T cells sorted from blood, taken at week 4, from a patient treated with tofacitinib. The CDR3: CASSLSGTSGSSSYNEQFF. The CDR3, as DNA: TGCGCCAGCAGTCTCTCCGGGACTAGCGGGAGTTCCAGTTACAATGAGCAGTTCTTC.